The 9 T cell receptor beta chains below all came from one sample that was sequenced in a study of T-cell memory formation after mild COVID-19. TCRdb processed the 5' RACE reads anew with MiXCR; each CDR3 protein has one entry. In the table there are around 400,000 distinct CDR3 sequences, less than 25% of which are singletons. The specimen sequenced was PBMCs or a T cell subset sorted from them (not recorded which). These TCRs come from an adult woman who had mild COVID-19 (a few samples of this study predate the infection). Cell type and time point are not known.

Comment on this clonotype: An end of the junction differs from the germline gene, which may be a read error. The chain combines TRBV12-3 or TRBV12-4 with TRBJ1-2; D unresolved. The CDR3 sequence is 14 residues long. The CDR3 nucleotides are TGTGCCAGCAGTTTAGGGGTTCCCAACTCTGGCTACACCTTC. Protein: CASSLGVPNSGYTF.

This CDR3 is CASSPPAPRNEQFF. The CDR3, as DNA: TGTGCCAGCAGCCCACCGGCCCCGCGTAATGAGCAGTTCTTC. V gene TRBV11-2 combines with J gene TRBJ2-1, with D uncertain. The CDR3 runs to 14 residues. Per germline, CDR1 SGHAT and CDR2 FQNNGV. V lost 5 bases and J 7 bases, leaving 15 bases between the germline ends.

The chain carries TRBV5-1 and TRBJ1-4; 9 positions match TRBD1. With 4 bases clipped from V and 11 bases from J, the junction kept 12 bases outside the gene matches. This CDR3 comprises 15 residues. The germline CDR1 and CDR2 sequences are SGHRS and YFSETQ. The CDR3 reads CASSQQGAYGEKLFF. In DNA, the CDR3 is TGCGCCAGCAGCCAACAGGGGGCGTATGGAGAGAAACTGTTTTTT.

This rearrangement joins TRBV18 to TRBJ2-7, with D hard to call. The germline gives CDR1 KGHSH, CDR2 LQKENI. This CDR3 is 14 amino acids long. Trimming shortened V by 1 base and J by 3 bases, and 10 bases separated the two germline ends. The CDR3 protein is CASSPRETVYEQYF. The CDR3 bases are TGTGCCAGCTCACCACGAGAAACAGTCTACGAGCAGTACTTC.

A few counts support this clonotype. V gene TRBV4-3 combines with J gene TRBJ2-1, with 7 nucleotides matching TRBD2. CDR3 size: 16 residues. V gave up 0 bases and J gave up 4 bases; unmatched junction bases: 6. The germline CDR1 and CDR2 sequences are LGHNA and YSLEER. CDR3 nucleotides: TGCGCCAGCAGCCAAGATTTCCGCGGGAGTTACAATGAGCAGTTCTTC. Protein: CASSQDFRGSYNEQFF.

This clonotype was picked up a small number of times. The rearrangement uses TRBV18 and TRBJ1-1, with 8 nucleotides matching TRBD1. The CDR3 is made up of 14 amino acids. J lost 6 bases, V lost 2 bases, and 5 bases had no gene match. CDR1 and CDR2 (germline): KGHSH, LQKENI. The CDR3 loop is CASSPDRGYSEAFF. The CDR3 DNA is TGTGCCAGCTCACCAGACAGGGGATATTCTGAAGCTTTCTTT.

The chain joins TRBV7-8 to TRBJ1-1; tentative D call: TRBD1 (5 bases). The CDR3 has 15 residues. Germline lookup yields CDR1 SGHVS and CDR2 FQNEAQ. Deletions cut 1 base from V and 7 bases from J, with 16 bases between. CDR3 sequence reads: CASSLVAGRDLEAFF. In DNA, the CDR3 is TGTGCCAGCAGCTTAGTTGCGGGACGGGACCTTGAAGCTTTCTTT.

This chain links TRBV12-3 or TRBV12-4 with TRBJ2-1, with 7 bases matching TRBD2. The CDR3 is made up of 12 amino acids. V was clipped by 6 bases and J by 14 bases; unmatched bases: 10. The CDR3 DNA is TGTGCCAGCAGCCTCTGGGGAGGGGAGAAGTTCTTC. Amino acid sequence: CASSLWGGEKFF.

V and J are TRBV7-9 and TRBJ2-7; 9 nucleotides agree with TRBD1. Germline V gene data show CDR1 as SEHNR and CDR2 as FQNEAQ (reference sequence). The CDR3 extends over 15 amino acids. Trimming took 4 bases from V and 5 from J; bases not matched to a gene: 9. Here the CDR3 DNA reads TGTGCCAGCAGCTCACTCCGGGACAGGGTAGACGAGCAGTACTTC. This sequence encodes CASSSLRDRVDEQYF.